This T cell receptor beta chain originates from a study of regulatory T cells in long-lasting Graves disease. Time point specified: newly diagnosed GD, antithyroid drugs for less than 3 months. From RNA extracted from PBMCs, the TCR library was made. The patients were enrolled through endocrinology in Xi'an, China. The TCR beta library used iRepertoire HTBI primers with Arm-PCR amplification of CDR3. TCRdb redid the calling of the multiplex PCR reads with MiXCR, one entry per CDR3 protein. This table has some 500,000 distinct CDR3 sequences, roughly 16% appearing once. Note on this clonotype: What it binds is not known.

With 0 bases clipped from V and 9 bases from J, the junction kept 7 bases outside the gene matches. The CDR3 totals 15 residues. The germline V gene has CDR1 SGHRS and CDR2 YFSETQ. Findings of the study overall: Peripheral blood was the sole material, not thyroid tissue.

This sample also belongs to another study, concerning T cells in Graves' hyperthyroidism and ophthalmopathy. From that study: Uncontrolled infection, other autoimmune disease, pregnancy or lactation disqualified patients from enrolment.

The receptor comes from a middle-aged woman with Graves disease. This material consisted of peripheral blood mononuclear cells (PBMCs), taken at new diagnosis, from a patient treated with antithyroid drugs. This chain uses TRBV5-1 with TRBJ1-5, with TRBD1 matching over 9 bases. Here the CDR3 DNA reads TGCGCCAGCAGCTTGGGGACAGGGGATCAGGGGCCCCAGCATTTT. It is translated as CASSLGTGDQGPQHF. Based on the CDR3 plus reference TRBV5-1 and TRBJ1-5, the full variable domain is KAGVTQTPRYLIKTRGQQVTLSCSPISGHRSVSWYQQTPGQGLQFLFEYFSETQRNKGNFPGRFSGRQFSNSRSEMNVSTLELGDSALYLCASSLGTGDQGPQHFGDGTRLSIL.